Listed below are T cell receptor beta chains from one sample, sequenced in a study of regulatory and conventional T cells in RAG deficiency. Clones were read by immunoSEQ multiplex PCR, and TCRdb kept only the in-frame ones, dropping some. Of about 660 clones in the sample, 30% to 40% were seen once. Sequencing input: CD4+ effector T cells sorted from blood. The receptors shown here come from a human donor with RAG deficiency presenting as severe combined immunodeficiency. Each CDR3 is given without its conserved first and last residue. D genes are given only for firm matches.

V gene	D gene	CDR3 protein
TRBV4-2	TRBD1	ASSLGLGTANYGYT
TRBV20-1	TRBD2	SLGRAWEQY
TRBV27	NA	ASSYYGYT
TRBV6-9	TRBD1	ASSSGTGSYEQY
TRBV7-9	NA	ASRGAYGYT
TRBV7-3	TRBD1	ASSRRGNNEKLF
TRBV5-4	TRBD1	ASSRRGNNEKLF
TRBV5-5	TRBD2	ASSLEPRGWGEQY
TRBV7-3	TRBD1	ASSPQGLATQY
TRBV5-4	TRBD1	ASSFGPRGPLWGTEAF
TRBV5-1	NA	ASSASYEQY
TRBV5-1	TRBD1	ASSRDRNTEAF